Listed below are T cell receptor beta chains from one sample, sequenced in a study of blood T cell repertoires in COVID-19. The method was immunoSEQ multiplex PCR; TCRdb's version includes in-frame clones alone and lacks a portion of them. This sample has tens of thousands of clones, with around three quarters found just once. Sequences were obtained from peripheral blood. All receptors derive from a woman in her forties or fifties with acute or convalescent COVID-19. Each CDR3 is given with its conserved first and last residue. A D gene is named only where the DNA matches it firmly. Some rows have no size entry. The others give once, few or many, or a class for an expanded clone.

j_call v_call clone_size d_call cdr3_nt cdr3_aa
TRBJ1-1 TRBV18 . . TGTGCCAGCTCACCACTCCGGGGGGAATCGTCTGAAGCTTTCTTT CASSPLRGESSEAFF
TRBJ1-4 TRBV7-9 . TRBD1 TGTGCCAGCAGCTTAGACAGGGGTAGACTGTTTTTT CASSLDRGRLFF
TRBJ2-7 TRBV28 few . TGTGCCAGCAGTTTTTGGACTGAGGAGCAGTACTTC CASSFWTEEQYF
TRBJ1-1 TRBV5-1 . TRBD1 TGCGCCAGCAGCCAAGGACAGGGTGAGACTGAAGCTTTCTTT CASSQGQGETEAFF
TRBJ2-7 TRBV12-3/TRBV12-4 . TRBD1 TGTGCCAGCAGCTGGACAGGGTACGAGCAGTACTTC CASSWTGYEQYF
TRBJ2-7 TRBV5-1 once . TGCGCCAGCAGCTTGGATCCGGTCGTCTCCTACGAGCAGTACTTC CASSLDPVVSYEQYF
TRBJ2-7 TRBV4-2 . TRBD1 TGTGCCAGCAGCCAAGAGGTTAGGACAGGGTCTGTTTTCGGCTACGAGCAGTACTTC CASSQEVRTGSVFGYEQYF
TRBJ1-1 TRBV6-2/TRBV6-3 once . TGTGCCAGCAGTTACTCGAGAAGGGGTGCCGAAGCTTTCTTT CASSYSRRGAEAFF
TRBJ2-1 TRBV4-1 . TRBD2 TGCGCCAGCAGCCAAGTGAAGCGGGGCCCTTACAATGAGCAGTTCTTC CASSQVKRGPYNEQFF
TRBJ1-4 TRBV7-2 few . TGTGCCAGCAGCTCGCGAGGCTCACATAATGAAAAACTGTTTTTT CASSSRGSHNEKLFF
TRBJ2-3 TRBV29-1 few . TGCAGCGTCCCCCGGGGAGAGCTCACAGATACGCAGTATTTT CSVPRGELTDTQYF
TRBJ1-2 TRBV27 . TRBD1 TGTGCCACCTCCTACAGGGGGCTGCCTAACTATGGCTACACCTTC CATSYRGLPNYGYTF
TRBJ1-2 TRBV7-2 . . TGTGCCAGCAGCTTAGCGGCAGCGCTTGGGGGCTACACCTTC CASSLAAALGGYTF
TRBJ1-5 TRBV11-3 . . TGTGCCAGCAGCCGGAGTACACCTTCAAGGATCGGTCAGCCCCAGCATTTT CASSRSTPSRIGQPQHF
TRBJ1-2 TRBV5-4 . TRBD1 TGTGCCAGCAGCTCGGGGACAGCATATGGCTACACCTTC CASSSGTAYGYTF
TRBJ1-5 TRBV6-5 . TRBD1 TGTGCCAGCAGTTACTCGGGACAGACCAATCAGCCCCAGCATTTT CASSYSGQTNQPQHF
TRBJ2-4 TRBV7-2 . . TGTGCCAGCAGTTCCTCCGGGACACCAAACATTCAGTACTTC CASSSSGTPNIQYF
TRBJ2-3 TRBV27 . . TGTGCCAGCAGTTTGGCGGGGGCTCCGAGGTCTACGCAGTATTTT CASSLAGAPRSTQYF
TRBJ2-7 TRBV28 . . TGTGCCAGCAGTAGACAGGTAAACTCCTACGAGCAGTACTTC CASSRQVNSYEQYF
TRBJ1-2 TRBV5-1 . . TGCGCCAGCTCCCTCGGAACAGGGATTGACTACACCTTC CASSLGTGIDYTF
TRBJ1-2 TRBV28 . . TGTGCCAGCAGTTTATATGGGGGGAGCAATGGCTACACCTTC CASSLYGGSNGYTF
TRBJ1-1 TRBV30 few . TGTGCCTGGAGTTTCCCGAGGACATTTGAAGCTTTCTTT CAWSFPRTFEAFF
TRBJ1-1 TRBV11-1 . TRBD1 TGTGCCAGCAGCTCCGACGTTGCAGGGGGGGCTTTCTTT CASSSDVAGGAFF
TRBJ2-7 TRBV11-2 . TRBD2 TGTGCCAGCAGCTTAGTCAAGTCGGGAGGATACGAGCAGTACTTC CASSLVKSGGYEQYF
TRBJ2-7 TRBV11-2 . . TGTGCCAGCAGCTTAGGGGCAGGGGTTGGCGACGAGCAGTACTTC CASSLGAGVGDEQYF
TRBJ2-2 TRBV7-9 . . TGTGCCAGCAGCACCGGGACAATCGGGGAGCTGTTTTTT CASSTGTIGELFF
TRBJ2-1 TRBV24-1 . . TGTGCCACCGGGGGGGCTCGATACAATGAGCAGTTCTTC CATGGARYNEQFF
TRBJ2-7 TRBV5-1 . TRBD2 TGCGCCAGCAGCTTGGTGCCCCAGCTAGCGGGGTTCCACGAGCAGTACTTC CASSLVPQLAGFHEQYF